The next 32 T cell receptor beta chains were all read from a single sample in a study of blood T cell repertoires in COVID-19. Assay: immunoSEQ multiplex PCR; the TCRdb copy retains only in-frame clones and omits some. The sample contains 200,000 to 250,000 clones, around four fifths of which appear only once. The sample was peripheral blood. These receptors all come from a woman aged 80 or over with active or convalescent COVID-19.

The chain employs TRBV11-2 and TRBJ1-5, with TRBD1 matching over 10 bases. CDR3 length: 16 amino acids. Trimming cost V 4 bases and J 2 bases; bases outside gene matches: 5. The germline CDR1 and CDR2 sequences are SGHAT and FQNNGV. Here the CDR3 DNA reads TGTGCCAGCAGCTCGACAGGGGGCGTTGGCAATCAGCCCCAGCATTTT. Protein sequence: CASSSTGGVGNQPQHF.

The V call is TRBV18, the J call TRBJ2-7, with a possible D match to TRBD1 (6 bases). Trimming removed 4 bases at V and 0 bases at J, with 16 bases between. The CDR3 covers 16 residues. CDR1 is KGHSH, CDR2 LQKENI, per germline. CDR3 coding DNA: TGTGCCAGCTCACTAGGACAGTTTGTAAGCTCCTACGAGCAGTACTTC. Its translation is CASSLGQFVSSYEQYF.

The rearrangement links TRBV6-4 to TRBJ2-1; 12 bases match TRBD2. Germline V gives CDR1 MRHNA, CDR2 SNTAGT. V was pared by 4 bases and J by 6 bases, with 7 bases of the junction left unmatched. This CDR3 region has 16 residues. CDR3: CASSGGTSGRGNEQFF. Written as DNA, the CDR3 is TGTGCCAGCAGTGGCGGGACTAGCGGGCGTGGCAATGAGCAGTTCTTC.

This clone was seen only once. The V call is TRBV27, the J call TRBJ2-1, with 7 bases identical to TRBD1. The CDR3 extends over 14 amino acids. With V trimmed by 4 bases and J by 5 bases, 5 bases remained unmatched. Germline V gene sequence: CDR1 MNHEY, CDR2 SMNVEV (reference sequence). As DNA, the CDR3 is TGTGCCAGCAGTTCGAACAGGGGTCACAATGAGCAGTTCTTC. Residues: CASSSNRGHNEQFF.

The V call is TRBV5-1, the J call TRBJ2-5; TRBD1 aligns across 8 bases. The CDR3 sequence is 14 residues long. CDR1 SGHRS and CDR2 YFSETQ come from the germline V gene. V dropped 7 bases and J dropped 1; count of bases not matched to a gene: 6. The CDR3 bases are TGCGCCAGCGGAGGGACAGGCGGCCAAGAGACCCAGTACTTC. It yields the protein CASGGTGGQETQYF.

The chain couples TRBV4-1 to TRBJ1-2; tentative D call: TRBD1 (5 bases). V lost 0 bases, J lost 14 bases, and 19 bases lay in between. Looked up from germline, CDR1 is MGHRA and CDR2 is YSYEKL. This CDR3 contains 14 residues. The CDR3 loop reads CASSQDPFPGIRTF. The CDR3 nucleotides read TGCGCCAGCAGCCAAGATCCCTTTCCAGGGATAAGGACCTTC.

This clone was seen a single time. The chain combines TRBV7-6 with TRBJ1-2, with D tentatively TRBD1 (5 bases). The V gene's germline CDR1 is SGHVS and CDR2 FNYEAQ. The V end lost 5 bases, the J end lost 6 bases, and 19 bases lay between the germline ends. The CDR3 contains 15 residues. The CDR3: CASSPNLGEGDGYTF. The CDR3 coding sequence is TGTGCCAGCAGCCCGAACCTAGGGGAAGGGGATGGCTACACCTTC.

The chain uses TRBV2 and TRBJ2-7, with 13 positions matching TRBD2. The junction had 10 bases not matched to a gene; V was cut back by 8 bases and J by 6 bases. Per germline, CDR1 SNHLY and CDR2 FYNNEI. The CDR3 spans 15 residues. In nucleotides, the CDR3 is TGTGCCAGCTCTGGACTAGCGGGGGCCGGGATCGAGCAGTACTTC. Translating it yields CASSGLAGAGIEQYF.

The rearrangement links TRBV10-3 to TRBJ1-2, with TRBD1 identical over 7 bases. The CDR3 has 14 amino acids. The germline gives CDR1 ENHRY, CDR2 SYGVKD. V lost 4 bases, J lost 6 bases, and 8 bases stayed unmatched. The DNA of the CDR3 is TGTGCCATCAGTGGGATGACAGGGCTGGATGGCTACACCTTC. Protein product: CAISGMTGLDGYTF.

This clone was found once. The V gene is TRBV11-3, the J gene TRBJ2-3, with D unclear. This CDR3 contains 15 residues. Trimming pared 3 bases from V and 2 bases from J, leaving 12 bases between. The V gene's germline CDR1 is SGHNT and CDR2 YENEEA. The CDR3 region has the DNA TGTGCCAGCAGCTTGTATACTACAAACACAGATACGCAGTATTTT. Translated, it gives CASSLYTTNTDTQYF.

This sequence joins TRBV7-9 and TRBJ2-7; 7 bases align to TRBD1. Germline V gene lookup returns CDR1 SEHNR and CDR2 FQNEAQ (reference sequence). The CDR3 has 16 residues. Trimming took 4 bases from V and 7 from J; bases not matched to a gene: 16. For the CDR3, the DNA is TGTGCCAGCAGCTCCTCTACGGGACAGCTTTCTTGGGAGCAGTACTTC. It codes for CASSSSTGQLSWEQYF. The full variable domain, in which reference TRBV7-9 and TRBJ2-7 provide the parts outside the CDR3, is DTGVSQNPRHKITKRGQNVTFRCDPISEHNRLYWYRQTLGQGPEFLTYFQNEAQLEKSRLLSDRFSAERPKGSFSTLEIQRTEQGDSAMYLCASSSSTGQLSWEQYFGPGTRLTVT.

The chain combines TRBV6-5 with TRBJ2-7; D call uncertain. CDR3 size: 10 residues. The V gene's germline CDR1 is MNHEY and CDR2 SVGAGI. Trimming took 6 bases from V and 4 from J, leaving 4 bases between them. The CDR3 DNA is TGTGCCAGCAGGTTATACGAGCAGTACTTC. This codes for CASRLYEQYF.

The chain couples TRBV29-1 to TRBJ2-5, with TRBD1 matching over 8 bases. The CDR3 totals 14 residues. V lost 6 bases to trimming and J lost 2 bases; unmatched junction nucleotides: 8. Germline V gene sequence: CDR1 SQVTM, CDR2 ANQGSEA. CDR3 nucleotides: TGCAGCGTGAAACCGGGACAGGAACAAGAGACCCAGTACTTC. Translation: CSVKPGQEQETQYF.

The CDR3 sequence is CASSSVGTPGNIQYF. CDR3 nucleotide sequence: TGTGCCAGCAGCAGCGTTGGGACACCGGGAAACATTCAGTACTTC. The V gene is TRBV7-3, the J gene TRBJ2-4; a weak D match, TRBD1 (6 bases). V was clipped by 5 bases and J by 6 bases, with 17 bases between them. This CDR3 spans 15 amino acids. Germline CDR1 reads SGHTA; CDR2 reads FQGTGA.

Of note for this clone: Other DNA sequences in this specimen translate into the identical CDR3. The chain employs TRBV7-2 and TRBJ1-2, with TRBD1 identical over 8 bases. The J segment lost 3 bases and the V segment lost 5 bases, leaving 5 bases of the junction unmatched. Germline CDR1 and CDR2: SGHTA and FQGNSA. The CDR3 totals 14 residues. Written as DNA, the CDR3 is TGTGCCAGCAGCCTAGAGACAGGGGACTATGGCTACACCTTC. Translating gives CASSLETGDYGYTF.

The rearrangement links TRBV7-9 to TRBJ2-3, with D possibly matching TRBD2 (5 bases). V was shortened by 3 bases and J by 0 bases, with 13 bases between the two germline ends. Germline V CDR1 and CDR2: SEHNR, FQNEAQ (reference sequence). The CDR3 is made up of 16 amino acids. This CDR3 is CASSFLRAASTDTQYF. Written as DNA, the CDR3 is TGTGCCAGCAGCTTCCTGCGGGCGGCTAGCACAGATACGCAGTATTTT.

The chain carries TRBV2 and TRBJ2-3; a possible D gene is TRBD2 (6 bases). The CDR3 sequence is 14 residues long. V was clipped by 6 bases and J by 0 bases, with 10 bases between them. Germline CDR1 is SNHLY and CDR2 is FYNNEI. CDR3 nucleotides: TGTGCCAGCAGGGGACTCGGCAGCACAGATACGCAGTATTTT. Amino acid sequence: CASRGLGSTDTQYF.

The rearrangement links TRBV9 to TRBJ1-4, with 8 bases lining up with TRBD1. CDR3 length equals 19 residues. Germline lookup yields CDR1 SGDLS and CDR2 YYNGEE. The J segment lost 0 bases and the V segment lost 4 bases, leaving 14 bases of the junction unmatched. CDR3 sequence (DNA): TGTGCCAGCAGCCCCCCAGGACAGGGCCTCGGGGCAACTAATGAAAAACTGTTTTTT. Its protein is CASSPPGQGLGATNEKLFF.

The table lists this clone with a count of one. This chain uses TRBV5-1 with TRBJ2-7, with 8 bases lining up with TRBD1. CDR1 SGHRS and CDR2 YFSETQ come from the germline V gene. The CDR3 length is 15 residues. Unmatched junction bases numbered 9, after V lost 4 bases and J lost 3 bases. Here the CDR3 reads CASSPGQGIFYEQYF. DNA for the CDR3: TGCGCCAGCAGCCCCGGACAGGGAATATTCTACGAGCAGTACTTC.

DNA for the CDR3: TGTGCCAGCTCTAGGGCGGGGGCCGAGGATACGCAGTATTTT. This gives the protein CASSRAGAEDTQYF. The chain is built from TRBV11-1 and TRBJ2-3; D is possibly TRBD2 (7 bases). The CDR3 totals 14 residues. The V gene's germline CDR1 is SGHAT and CDR2 FQDESV (reference sequence). Trimming cost V 8 bases and J 6 bases, with 18 bases left between them.

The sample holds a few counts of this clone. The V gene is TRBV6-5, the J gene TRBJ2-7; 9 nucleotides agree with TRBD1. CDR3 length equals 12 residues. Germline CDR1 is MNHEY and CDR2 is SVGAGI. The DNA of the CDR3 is TGTGTCACGAGGGACAGGGTCTACGAGCAGTACTTC. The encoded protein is CVTRDRVYEQYF.

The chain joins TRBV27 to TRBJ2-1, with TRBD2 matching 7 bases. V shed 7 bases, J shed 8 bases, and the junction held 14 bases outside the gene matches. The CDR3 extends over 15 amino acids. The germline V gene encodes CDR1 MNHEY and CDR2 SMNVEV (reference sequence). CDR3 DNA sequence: TGTGCCAGCACCGCTCGGGCGGGAGCAGTTTATGAGCAGTTCTTC. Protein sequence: CASTARAGAVYEQFF.

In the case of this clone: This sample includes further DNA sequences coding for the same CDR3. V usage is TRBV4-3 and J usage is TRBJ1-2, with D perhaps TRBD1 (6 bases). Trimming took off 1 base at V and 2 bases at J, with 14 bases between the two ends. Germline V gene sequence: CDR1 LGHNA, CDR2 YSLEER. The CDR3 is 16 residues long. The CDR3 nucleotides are TGCGCCAGCAGCCAAGGTCCGGGACAAATGAACTATGGCTACACCTTC. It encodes CASSQGPGQMNYGYTF.

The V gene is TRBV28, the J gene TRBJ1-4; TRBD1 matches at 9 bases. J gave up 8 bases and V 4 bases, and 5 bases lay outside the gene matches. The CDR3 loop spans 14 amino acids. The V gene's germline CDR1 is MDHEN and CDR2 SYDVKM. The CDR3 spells CASSSDRGGEKLFF. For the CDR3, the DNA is TGTGCCAGCAGTTCGGACAGGGGAGGCGAAAAACTGTTTTTT.

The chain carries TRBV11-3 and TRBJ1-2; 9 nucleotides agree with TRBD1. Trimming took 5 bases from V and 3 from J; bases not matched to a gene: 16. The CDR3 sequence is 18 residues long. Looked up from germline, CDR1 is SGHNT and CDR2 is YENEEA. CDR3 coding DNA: TGTGCCAGCAGCCCGAGGAAGGGACAGGGCGTAATGGACTATGGCTACACCTTC. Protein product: CASSPRKGQGVMDYGYTF.

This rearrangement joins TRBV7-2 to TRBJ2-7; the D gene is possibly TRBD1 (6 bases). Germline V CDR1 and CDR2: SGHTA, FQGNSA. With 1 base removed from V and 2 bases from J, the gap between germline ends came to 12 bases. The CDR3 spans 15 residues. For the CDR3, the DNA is TGTGCCAGCAGCTTAGAAGGGGGAACCGCCTACGAGCAGTACTTC. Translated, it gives CASSLEGGTAYEQYF.

CDR3 sequence (DNA): TGTGCCAGCAGCCGACAGGGGGTATCCTTCTCCTACAATGAGCAGTTCTTC. It translates to CASSRQGVSFSYNEQFF. The chain combines TRBV6-6 with TRBJ2-1, with 9 bases fitting TRBD1. The CDR3 extends over 17 amino acids. Germline CDR1 MNHNY, CDR2 SVGAGI (reference sequence). With V trimmed by 6 bases and J by 0 bases, 9 bases remained unmatched.

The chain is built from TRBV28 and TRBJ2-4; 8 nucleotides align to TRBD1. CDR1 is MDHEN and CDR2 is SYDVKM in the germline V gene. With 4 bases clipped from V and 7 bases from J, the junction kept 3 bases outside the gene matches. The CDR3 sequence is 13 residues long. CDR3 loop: CASSSGGSNIQYF. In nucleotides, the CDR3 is TGTGCCAGCAGTTCAGGGGGCAGCAACATTCAGTACTTC.

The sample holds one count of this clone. CDR3 coding DNA: TGTGCCAGCAGCTTAGTCTACGGGAGGGCATGGTACAATGAGCAGTTCTTC. Protein sequence: CASSLVYGRAWYNEQFF. The chain couples TRBV7-9 to TRBJ2-1; 8 positions agree with TRBD2. CDR1 is SEHNR and CDR2 is FQNEAQ in the germline V gene (reference sequence). J gave up 4 bases and V 1 base, and 9 bases lay outside the gene matches. This CDR3 has 17 residues. Complete variable domain (other parts from reference TRBV7-9 and TRBJ2-1): DTGVSQNPRHKITKRGQNVTFRCDPISEHNRLYWYRQTLGQGPEFLTYFQNEAQLEKSRLLSDRFSAERPKGSFSTLEIQRTEQGDSAMYLCASSLVYGRAWYNEQFFGPGTRLTVL.

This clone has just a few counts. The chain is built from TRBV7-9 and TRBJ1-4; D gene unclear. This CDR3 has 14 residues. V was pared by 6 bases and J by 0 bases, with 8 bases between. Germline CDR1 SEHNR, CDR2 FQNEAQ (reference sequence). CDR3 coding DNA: TGTGCCAGCAGAAAATCTGCAACTAATGAAAAACTGTTTTTT. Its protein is CASRKSATNEKLFF. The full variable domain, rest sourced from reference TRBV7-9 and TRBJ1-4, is DTGVSQNPRHKITKRGQNVTFRCDPISEHNRLYWYRQTLGQGPEFLTYFQNEAQLEKSRLLSDRFSAERPKGSFSTLEIQRTEQGDSAMYLCASRKSATNEKLFFGSGTQLSVL.

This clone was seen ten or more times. The CDR3 region has the DNA TGTGCCAGCAGCTTAGGGGGGGGCCTCTACGAGCAGTACTTC. This gives the protein CASSLGGGLYEQYF. This chain connects TRBV7-2 to TRBJ2-7, with a possible D match to TRBD2 (7 bases). V dropped 1 base and J dropped 3 bases, with 10 bases sitting between them. Germline values: CDR1 SGHTA, CDR2 FQGNSA. This CDR3 comprises 14 residues.

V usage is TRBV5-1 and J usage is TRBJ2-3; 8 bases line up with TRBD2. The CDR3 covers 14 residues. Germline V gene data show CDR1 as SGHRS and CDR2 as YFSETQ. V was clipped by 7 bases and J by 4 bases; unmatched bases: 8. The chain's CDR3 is CASDPGLGADTQYF. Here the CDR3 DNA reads TGCGCCAGCGACCCGGGACTAGGGGCAGATACGCAGTATTTT.